The 19 T cell receptor beta chains in this list originate from one sample, sequenced in a study of PD-1 blockade in mismatch repair-deficient tumors. Profiled with immunoSEQ multiplex PCR; TCRdb holds only in-frame clones, not every one. The table shows about 130,000 clones, with roughly 90% occurring only once. The specimen was peripheral blood, collected 70 to 72 weeks after starting pembrolizumab. These receptors were taken from an adult with mismatch repair-deficient cancer.

The chain recombines TRBV5-6 with TRBJ2-1; 9 nucleotides line up with TRBD1. CDR1 SGHDT and CDR2 YYEEEE come from the germline V gene. There are 15 residues in the CDR3. With 3 bases clipped from V and 1 base from J, the junction kept 2 bases outside the gene matches. The CDR3 region is CASSSGQGSYNEQFF. In DNA, the CDR3 is TGTGCCAGCAGCTCGGGACAGGGTTCCTACAATGAGCAGTTCTTC.

The chain couples TRBV9 to TRBJ1-3; 10 nucleotides agree with TRBD1. The CDR3 sequence is 17 residues long. Germline V lookup: CDR1 SGDLS, CDR2 YYNGEE. J was trimmed by 2 bases and V by 0 bases; bases with no gene match: 5. The CDR3 sequence: CASSVGLGQGAGNTIYF. The DNA for the CDR3 is TGTGCCAGCAGCGTAGGACTAGGACAGGGGGCTGGAAACACCATATATTTT.

This clone showed up just a few times. The chain couples TRBV6-1 to TRBJ2-4; D is unclear. V was pared by 1 base and J by 6 bases, with 4 bases between. The length of the CDR3 is 12 residues. Germline V gene lookup returns CDR1 MNHNS and CDR2 SASEGT. The CDR3 DNA sequence: TGTGCCAGCAGTGAAGGGCTAAACATTCAGTACTTC. Translation: CASSEGLNIQYF.

This sequence joins TRBV28 and TRBJ2-7, with 13 bases matching TRBD2. With 6 bases clipped from V and 1 base from J, the junction kept 3 bases outside the gene matches. Germline CDR1 MDHEN, CDR2 SYDVKM. CDR3 length: 15 amino acids. The CDR3 loop reads CASRSTSGRSYEQYF. The CDR3 nucleotides are TGTGCCAGCAGGTCGACTAGCGGGAGGTCCTACGAGCAGTACTTC. The full variable domain, rest sourced from reference TRBV28 and TRBJ2-7, is DVKVTQSSRYLVKRTGEKVFLECVQDMDHENMFWYRQDPGLGLRLIYFSYDVKMKEKGDIPEGYSVSREKKERFSLILESASTNQTSMYLCASRSTSGRSYEQYFGPGTRLTVT.

This clone was counted only a few times. The chain joins TRBV14 to TRBJ2-7; 7 bases agree with TRBD2. CDR1 is SGHDN, CDR2 FVKESK, per germline. The CDR3 contains 12 residues. V lost 4 bases to trimming and J lost 3 bases; unmatched junction nucleotides: 0. The chain's CDR3 is CASSPGGYEQYF. The DNA for the CDR3 is TGTGCCAGCAGCCCGGGAGGCTACGAGCAGTACTTC.

The chain links TRBV11-2 to TRBJ2-7, with D unclear. The CDR3 is 17 residues long. Trimming removed 4 bases at V and 5 bases at J, with 24 bases between. Germline V CDR1 and CDR2: SGHAT, FQNNGV. As DNA, the CDR3 is TGTGCCAGCAGCTCGATATGGGTCCGGACGGTCTCGGACGAGCAGTACTTC. Residues: CASSSIWVRTVSDEQYF. Full variable domain (remainder filled in from reference TRBV11-2 and TRBJ2-7): EAGVAQSPRYKIIEKRQSVAFWCNPISGHATLYWYQQILGQGPKLLIQFQNNGVVDDSQLPKDRFSAERLKGVDSTLKIQPAKLEDSAVYLCASSSIWVRTVSDEQYFGPGTRLTVT.

The genes are TRBV7-2 and TRBJ2-7, with unresolved D. The CDR3 runs 12 residues. V was pared by 9 bases and J by 4 bases, with 13 bases between. Germline V lookup: CDR1 SGHTA, CDR2 FQGNSA. The DNA of the CDR3 is TGTGCCAGTACGGATCTGGGGTACGAGCAGTACTTC. Its protein is CASTDLGYEQYF.

V usage is TRBV4-1 and J usage is TRBJ2-5; 8 nucleotides align to TRBD1. J gave up 5 bases and V 2 bases, and 7 bases lay outside the gene matches. CDR3 length: 15 residues. The germline CDR1 and CDR2 sequences are MGHRA and YSYEKL. The CDR3 sequence: CASSQQDRVGETQYF. CDR3 sequence (DNA): TGCGCCAGCAGCCAACAGGACAGGGTAGGGGAGACCCAGTACTTC.

The V call is TRBV11-3, the J call TRBJ2-3, with a possible D match to TRBD2 (5 bases). Trimming shortened V by 0 bases and J by 5 bases, and 9 bases separated the two germline ends. CDR1 and CDR2 (germline): SGHNT, YENEEA. The CDR3 runs 14 residues. CDR3 sequence (DNA): TGTGCCAGCAGCTTAGATCGGGGATTAGATACGCAGTATTTT. Translation gives CASSLDRGLDTQYF.

This sequence joins TRBV5-1 and TRBJ2-7, with 9 bases aligning to TRBD1. The CDR3 has 16 residues. With V trimmed by 4 bases and J by 5 bases, 13 bases remained unmatched. Germline lookup yields CDR1 SGHRS and CDR2 YFSETQ. Here the CDR3 reads CASSRSGTGSSNEQYF. The CDR3 DNA follows: TGCGCCAGCAGCCGATCAGGGACAGGGAGTTCTAACGAGCAGTACTTC.

The chain carries TRBV19 and TRBJ1-1; TRBD1 agrees at 10 bases. CDR1 and CDR2 (germline): LNHDA, SQIVND (reference sequence). The CDR3 sequence is 16 residues long. Trimming removed 5 bases from V and 3 bases from J; junction bases left unmatched: 9. This CDR3 reads CASSRRDRGSYTEAFF. The CDR3 region has the DNA TGTGCCAGTAGTCGTCGGGACAGGGGTTCGTACACTGAAGCTTTCTTT.

In its sample, this clone was seen a few times. The chain has TRBV10-2 and TRBJ2-7; D might be TRBD2 (6 bases). The V gene's germline CDR1 is WSHSY and CDR2 SAAADI. This CDR3 spans 12 amino acids. DNA for the CDR3: TGCGGTAGCGGAGGAGATTCCTACGAGCAGTACTTC. This codes for CGSGGDSYEQYF.

The chain carries TRBV5-1 and TRBJ2-7; D is undetermined. Trimming removed 0 bases from V and 1 base from J, with 11 bases in between. CDR1 is SGHRS, CDR2 YFSETQ, per germline. CDR3 length equals 15 residues. The CDR3 DNA follows: TGCGCCAGCAGCTTGGGTTCGGCAGCTTCCTACGAGCAGTACTTC. Amino acid sequence: CASSLGSAASYEQYF.

J is TRBJ2-7 and V is TRBV7-9; D ambiguous. Germline CDR1 reads SEHNR; CDR2 reads FQNEAQ (reference sequence). The CDR3 length is 15 residues. Trimming removed 1 base from V and 0 bases from J, with 10 bases in between. DNA of the CDR3: TGTGCCAGCAGCTTAGGGGCCATCAGCTCCTACGAGCAGTACTTC. This sequence encodes CASSLGAISSYEQYF.

DNA of the CDR3: TGTGCCAGCAGTTTAACAGGGCCGAACACCGGGGAGCTGTTTTTT. Amino acids: CASSLTGPNTGELFF. The chain links TRBV27 to TRBJ2-2; TRBD1 might be the D (6 bases). Per germline, CDR1 MNHEY and CDR2 SMNVEV (reference sequence). Deletions cut 2 bases from V and 0 bases from J, with 7 bases between. The length of the CDR3 is 15 residues.

The rearrangement joins TRBV10-2 to TRBJ2-7, with a weak D call TRBD2 (6 bases). This CDR3 is built from 12 residues. V was shortened by 8 bases and J by 1 base, with 9 bases between the two germline ends. Germline values: CDR1 WSHSY, CDR2 SAAADI. CDR3 nucleotides: TGCGCCAGCGGGACTGATTCCTACGAGCAGTACTTC. It is translated as CASGTDSYEQYF.

This clone was seen just once. The chain uses TRBV11-3 and TRBJ1-4, with D possibly being TRBD1 (6 bases). The V gene lost 4 bases and the J gene lost 6 bases, with 18 bases spanning the gap. The germline V gene encodes CDR1 SGHNT and CDR2 YENEEA. The CDR3 contains 16 residues. CDR3 region: CASSSPQGLNDEKLFF. CDR3 nucleotide sequence: TGTGCCAGCAGCTCGCCACAGGGCCTTAACGATGAAAAACTGTTTTTT.

The rearrangement links TRBV15 to TRBJ2-2; D is perhaps TRBD1 (5 bases). The CDR3 runs 16 residues. Germline V lookup: CDR1 LNHNV, CDR2 YYDKDF (reference sequence). V was cut by 2 bases and J by 0 bases, with 10 bases left in between. CDR3 region: CATSRIRVANTGELFF. In DNA, the CDR3 is TGTGCCACCAGCAGAATCAGGGTGGCGAACACCGGGGAGCTGTTTTTT.

This chain connects TRBV28 to TRBJ2-7, with 7 bases that match TRBD1. The length of the CDR3 is 14 residues. The germline CDR1 and CDR2 sequences are MDHEN and SYDVKM. The V segment lost 3 bases and the J segment 6 bases; nucleotides outside the gene matches: 8. The CDR3 DNA is TGTGCCAGCAGTTTGGGTAGGGGGCTAATCGAGCAGTACTTC. This sequence encodes CASSLGRGLIEQYF.